Each of the 10 T cell receptor beta chains below was sequenced from the same sample in a study of T cells in Graves' hyperthyroidism and ophthalmopathy. Amplified TCR beta CDR3 regions came from RNA transcripts. First-round RT-PCR with HTBI primers amplified the TCR CDR3 region. TCRdb analysed the multiplex PCR reads with MiXCR anew, one entry per CDR3 protein. The repertoire holds 500,000 or so distinct CDR3 sequences, 17% seen once, with approximately 15% in the top ten. What was sequenced was blood. All receptors derive from a woman under 30 with Graves' ophthalmopathy.

This clonotype has ten or more counts. The J gene is TRBJ1-2, the V gene TRBV3-1; D gene ambiguous. V was trimmed by 2 bases and J by 4 bases, leaving 8 bases between them. The CDR3 sequence is 13 residues long. Germline V gene sequence: CDR1 LGHDT, CDR2 YNNKEL (reference sequence). DNA for the CDR3: TGTGCCAGCAGCCAAATCGGGTCCTATGGCTACACCTTC. Its protein product is CASSQIGSYGYTF.

This clonotype was counted at least ten times. This rearrangement joins TRBV7-6 to TRBJ2-3; a possible D gene is TRBD2 (5 bases). This CDR3 region has 15 residues. Germline V CDR1 and CDR2: SGHVS, FNYEAQ. V lost 5 bases and J lost 2, with 14 bases in between. The DNA of the CDR3 is TGTGCCAGCAGCCCAACTAGACCATCCACAGATACGCAGTATTTT. Its protein product is CASSPTRPSTDTQYF.

The chain is built from TRBV7-2 and TRBJ2-2; the D gene could be TRBD1 or TRBD2 (5 bases each). From germline, CDR1 is SGHTA and CDR2 FQGNSA. The germline V and J ends were trimmed by 4 bases and 1 base, with 13 bases remaining between them. This CDR3 is built from 16 residues. CDR3 coding DNA: TGTGCCAGCAGCTCCCACGGGGACGGGAACACCGGGGAGCTGTTTTTT. This encodes CASSSHGDGNTGELFF.

The sample holds many counts of this clonotype. The J gene is TRBJ2-7, the V gene TRBV15; TRBD2 agrees at 9 bases. Germline V CDR1 and CDR2: LNHNV, YYDKDF (reference sequence). The CDR3 totals 16 residues. Trimming removed 0 bases from V and 5 bases from J; junction bases left unmatched: 8. Here the CDR3 DNA reads TGTGCCACCAGCAGAGATTTGCGGGGGGGTTCCGACGAGCAGTACTTC. As protein: CATSRDLRGGSDEQYF. The variable domain in full, completed from reference TRBV15 and TRBJ2-7, reads DAMVIQNPRYQVTQFGKPVTLSCSQTLNHNVMYWYQQKSSQAPKLLFHYYDKDFNNEADTPDNFQSRRPNTSFCFLDIRSPGLGDTAMYLCATSRDLRGGSDEQYFGPGTRLTVT.

This chain uses TRBV9 with TRBJ1-1; unclear D gene. This CDR3 spans 14 amino acids. Trimming left V 4 bases short and J 1 base short, with 11 bases between. Germline assignment: CDR1 SGDLS and CDR2 YYNGEE. The CDR3 DNA reads as TGTGCCAGCAGCCCCACAGCAGGGAACACTGAAGCTTTCTTT. This encodes CASSPTAGNTEAFF.

This clonotype was seen a few times. This may stem from a read error, because a much larger clone lies one nucleotide away. The rearrangement joins TRBV9 to TRBJ2-5; D is unresolved. The CDR3 sequence is 11 residues long. CDR1 and CDR2 from the germline V gene are SGDLS and YYNGEE. V lost 4 bases and J 4 bases, leaving 5 bases between the germline ends. The CDR3 sequence: CASSIGETQYF. The CDR3 DNA is TGTGCCAGCAGCATAGGAGAGACCCAGTACTTC.

The chain couples TRBV19 to TRBJ1-5; D not certain. V dropped 7 bases and J dropped 4 bases, with 14 bases sitting between them. Germline CDR1 LNHDA, CDR2 SQIVND (reference sequence). The CDR3 length is 14 residues. The CDR3 loop is CASTVGLGNQPQHF. The CDR3 DNA reads as TGTGCCAGTACCGTGGGTTTGGGGAATCAGCCCCAGCATTTT.

This clonotype was detected only a few times. The J gene is TRBJ1-6, the V gene TRBV7-2, with D hard to call. Between the trimmed V and J ends, which lost 4 bases and 9 bases, there was a span of 10 bases. The germline CDR1 and CDR2 sequences are SGHTA and FQGNSA. CDR3 length: 13 amino acids. CDR3 bases: TGTGCCAGCAGCTCCCTGGACCTTTCACCCCTCCACTTT. Translating gives CASSSLDLSPLHF.

In its sample, this clonotype was seen many times. DNA for the CDR3: TGTGCCAGCAGCTTACTCTGGGACAGTGAGCCTTACAATGAGCAGTTCTTC. Amino acid sequence: CASSLLWDSEPYNEQFF. The V and J genes are TRBV7-6 and TRBJ2-1; 7 positions agree with TRBD1. The trim removed 2 bases at V and 4 bases at J, leaving 11 bases unmatched. The CDR3 runs 17 residues. Germline V gene lookup returns CDR1 SGHVS and CDR2 FNYEAQ.

This clonotype was seen at least ten times. This rearrangement joins TRBV6-1 to TRBJ2-1; D ambiguous. V was trimmed by 6 bases and J by 1 base, leaving 19 bases between them. The CDR3 has 17 amino acids. Germline CDR1 reads MNHNS; CDR2 reads SASEGT. DNA of the CDR3: TGTGCCAGCAGCGAACCGCATGGGGTAGTTTCCTACAATGAGCAGTTCTTC. Its protein product is CASSEPHGVVSYNEQFF.